The rows below give T cell receptor beta chains drawn from one sample of a study of cytomegalovirus exposure and HLA in healthy donors. Here immunoSEQ multiplex PCR was the method, and the copy in TCRdb shows in-frame clones only, minus some. The sample consists of roughly 110,000 clones, 55% to 75% of them appearing once. The sequencing sample was made of PBMCs. All receptors derive from a man in his thirties or forties in good health and CMV-seropositive. CDR3s include the opening cysteine and the closing phenylalanine or tryptophan. The D gene is left open where the match is weak. Clone size, where shown, is once, few, many, or a class for clones that have expanded.

v_gene,abundance,d_gene,j_gene,CDR3nt,CDR3aa
TRBV6-1,.,.,TRBJ1-1,TGTGCCAGCAGTCCTTTGGGGGGGAACACAGATGAAGCTTTCTTT,CASSPLGGNTDEAFF
TRBV15,few,.,TRBJ2-1,TGTGCCACCAGCAGAGAGATATGGGGCCTGGGAGAGCAGTTCTTC,CATSREIWGLGEQFF
TRBV6-1,once,TRBD1,TRBJ2-7,TGTGCCAGCAGTAGACAGGGAACCTACGAGCAGTACTTC,CASSRQGTYEQYF
TRBV5-1,.,TRBD1,TRBJ2-7,TGCGCCAGCGGTCCGGGACAGAAGTACTACGAGCAGTACTTC,CASGPGQKYYEQYF
TRBV7-2,few,TRBD2,TRBJ2-5,TGTGCCAGCAGCCCGGGGGGGGACTACTCGGAGACCCAGTACTTC,CASSPGGDYSETQYF
TRBV7-9,.,TRBD2,TRBJ2-1,TGTGCCAGCAGCTTAGGAACTAGCGGGATCTCCTACAATGAGCAGTTCTTC,CASSLGTSGISYNEQFF
TRBV30,few,TRBD2,TRBJ2-1,TGTGCCTTTGGGGTGGGTTTTTCGGGTAGCGGGAGGCCATCCGCCTACAATGAGCAGTTCTTC,CAFGVGFSGSGRPSAYNEQFF
TRBV18,.,.,TRBJ1-1,TGTGCCAGCTCACAAGGACCAGATACAGGGTACACTGAAGCTTTCTTT,CASSQGPDTGYTEAFF
TRBV25-1,.,.,TRBJ1-4,TGTGCCAGCGCCGTAGGAGCGGGGAATGAAAAACTGTTTTTT,CASAVGAGNEKLFF
TRBV13,few,TRBD1,TRBJ1-4,TGTGCCAGCAGCTTCGGGACAGGGAATGAAAAACTGTTTTTT,CASSFGTGNEKLFF
TRBV19,.,TRBD1,TRBJ1-5,TGTGCCAGTGGACGACAGGGGAATCAGCCCCAGCATTTT,CASGRQGNQPQHF
TRBV6-1,.,TRBD2,TRBJ2-3,TGTGCCAGCACGGGACTAGCGGGAGTGGCAGATACGCAGTATTTT,CASTGLAGVADTQYF
TRBV10-3,.,.,TRBJ2-7,TGTGCCATCAGTGGGACAGCGGCCTCCTACGAGCAGTACTTC,CAISGTAASYEQYF
TRBV5-1,.,.,TRBJ1-4,TGCGCCAGCAGCCAGAACACAGAGCCACTGTTTTTT,CASSQNTEPLFF
TRBV6-1,.,.,TRBJ1-3,TGTGCCAGCAGTGACTGGGGGGGCCGGAGGAACACCATATATTTT,CASSDWGGRRNTIYF
TRBV10-3,.,.,TRBJ1-1,TGTGCCATCAGCAGGGACATATCTGCGACTGAAGCTTTCTTT,CAISRDISATEAFF
TRBV29-1,once,.,TRBJ1-2,TGCAGCGCTAAAGGAGGGTTAGGCTACACCTTC,CSAKGGLGYTF
TRBV6-5,.,TRBD1,TRBJ1-6,TGTGCCAGCAGTTACAGTTCGGACAGGGACTCACCCCTCCACTTT,CASSYSSDRDSPLHF
TRBV2,.,.,TRBJ2-3,TGTGCCAGCAAAGACGGCGGGGGCACAGATACGCAGTATTTT,CASKDGGGTDTQYF
TRBV12-5,.,TRBD2,TRBJ2-1,TGTGCTAGTGGTTTGTCCCTAGGGGCGGGAGGCTACAATGAGCAGTTCTTC,CASGLSLGAGGYNEQFF
TRBV7-8,few,.,TRBJ1-5,TGTGCCAGCAGCTTAGGAGTGGCGGGGAATGTGAATCAGCCCCAGCATTTT,CASSLGVAGNVNQPQHF
TRBV5-1,.,TRBD1,TRBJ2-3,TGCGCCAGCAGCTTCGGGGACAGGGTTGATACGCAGTATTTT,CASSFGDRVDTQYF
TRBV18,.,TRBD2,TRBJ2-5,TGTGCCAGCTCACCCCGGTCGTCTAGCGGGAGGACCCAGTACTTC,CASSPRSSSGRTQYF
TRBV7-2,once,.,TRBJ2-3,TGTGCCAGCAGCTTAGATCCGGGGGACACAGATACGCAGTATTTT,CASSLDPGDTDTQYF
TRBV4-3,.,.,TRBJ2-1,TGCGCCAGCAGCCAGGGGACTGGGAGTAATGAGCAGTTCTTC,CASSQGTGSNEQFF
TRBV27,.,.,TRBJ1-2,TGTGCCAGCAGTTTGGGGGGGCGCCCGGGATATGGCTACACCTTC,CASSLGGRPGYGYTF